This is a list of T cell receptor beta chains from one sample in a study of shared clonotypes between healthy human individuals. The table came from immunoSEQ multiplex PCR; TCRdb's copy has only in-frame clones and leaves some out. The sample has 2,500,000 or so clones, around 93% seen once. The sample was naive CD4+ T cells from PBMCs. The source of these receptors is a man younger than 30 in good health. Some clones in this sample may be carry-over from other donors' samples. CDR3s include the opening cysteine and the closing phenylalanine or tryptophan. Each record gives: V gene, CDR3 length, D gene, clone size, J gene, CDR3 protein, CDR3 DNA. D genes are given only for firm matches. Size is stated for part of the rows, as once, few or many counts, or as a class when the clone is expanded.

V: TRBV7-3
length: 14
D: -
size: -
J: TRBJ1-1
CDR3: CASSLGPAPSEAFF
DNA: TGTGCCAGCAGCTTAGGTCCTGCCCCAAGTGAAGCTTTCTTT

V: TRBV11-2
length: 16
D: -
size: once
J: TRBJ1-2
CDR3: CASRMRSGDLLYGYTF
DNA: TGTGCCAGCAGGATGAGGTCAGGGGACCTTCTTTATGGCTACACCTTC

V: TRBV30
length: 12
D: -
size: -
J: TRBJ2-7
CDR3: CAWGASSYEQYF
DNA: TGTGCTTGGGGCGCTAGCTCCTACGAGCAGTACTTC

V: TRBV6-5
length: 15
D: TRBD2
size: -
J: TRBJ2-1
CDR3: CASSYQIAGANEQFF
DNA: TGTGCCAGCAGTTACCAAATAGCGGGAGCTAATGAGCAGTTCTTC

V: TRBV9
length: 15
D: TRBD2
size: -
J: TRBJ2-7
CDR3: CASSVGGTSLYEQYF
DNA: TGTGCCAGCAGCGTAGGCGGGACTAGCTTGTACGAGCAGTACTTC

V: TRBV5-1
length: 15
D: TRBD2
size: -
J: TRBJ2-1
CDR3: CASSVSGGLYNEQFF
DNA: TGCGCCAGCAGCGTAAGCGGGGGACTCTACAATGAGCAGTTCTTC

V: TRBV6-6
length: 12
D: -
size: -
J: TRBJ1-2
CDR3: CASSYPNYGYTF
DNA: TGTGCCAGCAGTTACCCCAACTATGGCTACACCTTC

V: TRBV21-1
length: 16
D: -
size: -
J: TRBJ2-5
CDR3: CASSKVRGLAGETQYF
DNA: TGTGCCAGCAGCAAAGTACGGGGACTAGCGGGGGAGACCCAGTACTTC

V: TRBV7-9
length: 15
D: -
size: -
J: TRBJ2-2
CDR3: CASRPPGAPTGELFF
DNA: TGTGCCAGCAGACCCCCGGGAGCACCGACCGGGGAGCTGTTTTTT

V: TRBV5-1
length: 14
D: TRBD1
size: -
J: TRBJ1-2
CDR3: CASSSGTALYGYTF
DNA: TGCGCCAGCAGCTCGGGGACAGCCCTCTATGGCTACACCTTC

V: TRBV7-2
length: 15
D: -
size: -
J: TRBJ1-2
CDR3: CASSLGPSPNYGYTF
DNA: TGTGCCAGCAGCTTAGGTCCTAGTCCTAACTATGGCTACACCTTC

V: TRBV11-3
length: 13
D: -
size: -
J: TRBJ1-2
CDR3: CASSSPTARRPTF
DNA: TGTGCCAGCAGCTCCCCGACAGCCCGCAGGCCCACCTTC

V: TRBV5-1
length: 15
D: -
size: -
J: TRBJ2-3
CDR3: CASSSRVGSTDTQYF
DNA: TGCGCCAGCAGCTCGAGGGTGGGGAGCACAGATACGCAGTATTTT

V: TRBV7-2
length: 14
D: -
size: -
J: TRBJ1-5
CDR3: CASSLGGSKGPQHF
DNA: TGTGCCAGCAGCTTGGGGGGGTCCAAGGGGCCCCAGCATTTT

V: TRBV5-5
length: 13
D: -
size: -
J: TRBJ1-1
CDR3: CASSTYSGTEAFF
DNA: TGTGCCAGCAGCACCTACAGTGGCACTGAAGCTTTCTTT

V: TRBV6-1
length: 13
D: -
size: once
J: TRBJ2-3
CDR3: CASSVQRTDTQYF
DNA: TGTGCCAGCAGTGTTCAGCGCACAGATACGCAGTATTTT

V: TRBV6-5
length: 12
D: -
size: -
J: TRBJ1-1
CDR3: CASSYRADKAFF
DNA: TGTGCCAGCAGTTACCGGGCGGATAAAGCTTTCTTT

V: TRBV6-6
length: 13
D: -
size: -
J: TRBJ1-5
CDR3: CASRREINQPQHF
DNA: TGTGCCAGCAGGAGGGAAATAAATCAGCCCCAGCATTTT

V: TRBV18
length: 16
D: -
size: once
J: TRBJ2-2
CDR3: CASSPRSGLNTGELFF
DNA: TGTGCCAGCTCACCACGATCGGGACTGAACACCGGGGAGCTGTTTTTT

V: TRBV19
length: 15
D: -
size: -
J: TRBJ2-2
CDR3: CASRALSLGTGELFF
DNA: TGTGCCAGTAGGGCCCTGTCCCTTGGGACCGGGGAGCTGTTTTTT

V: TRBV10-3
length: 15
D: -
size: -
J: TRBJ1-2
CDR3: CAISEVEGLGYGYTF
DNA: TGTGCCATCAGTGAGGTCGAGGGGCTGGGGTATGGCTACACCTTC

V: TRBV7-8
length: 14
D: -
size: -
J: TRBJ2-5
CDR3: CASSPGASVETQYF
DNA: TGTGCCAGCAGCCCAGGGGCGTCCGTAGAGACCCAGTACTTC

V: TRBV28
length: 12
D: -
size: -
J: TRBJ1-3
CDR3: CASSPLIGTIYF
DNA: TGTGCCAGCAGTCCTTTAATCGGCACCATATATTTT

V: TRBV11-2
length: 14
D: -
size: -
J: TRBJ2-7
CDR3: CASSLDGGPYEQYF
DNA: TGTGCCAGCAGCTTAGATGGGGGCCCCTACGAGCAGTACTTC

V: TRBV7-6
length: 15
D: TRBD1
size: -
J: TRBJ1-3
CDR3: CASSSTGFSGNTIYF
DNA: TGTGCCAGCAGCTCGACAGGGTTCTCTGGAAACACCATATATTTT

V: TRBV5-1
length: 16
D: -
size: -
J: TRBJ1-1
CDR3: CASSGGSGDNQAEAFF
DNA: TGCGCCAGCAGCGGGGGGTCGGGGGACAATCAGGCTGAAGCTTTCTTT

V: TRBV18
length: 20
D: TRBD2
size: -
J: TRBJ2-3
CDR3: CASSPWTSGSNPPPTDTQYF
DNA: TGTGCCAGCTCACCATGGACTAGCGGGAGTAATCCCCCCCCCACAGATACGCAGTATTTT

V: TRBV27
length: 14
D: TRBD1
size: -
J: TRBJ2-7
CDR3: CASSPRTGNYEQYF
DNA: TGTGCCAGCAGTCCCCGGACAGGGAACTACGAGCAGTACTTC

V: TRBV7-3
length: 13
D: -
size: -
J: TRBJ2-1
CDR3: CASSLPTSHEQFF
DNA: TGTGCCAGCAGCTTACCCACTAGCCATGAGCAGTTCTTC

V: TRBV5-4
length: 16
D: TRBD2
size: -
J: TRBJ2-1
CDR3: CASSTKKRDSRSEQFF
DNA: TGTGCCAGCAGTACGAAGAAGCGGGACTCCCGATCTGAGCAGTTCTTC

V: TRBV14
length: 16
D: TRBD1
size: -
J: TRBJ2-7
CDR3: CASSPEVDRGMGEQYF
DNA: TGTGCCAGCAGCCCAGAAGTGGACAGGGGGATGGGTGAGCAGTACTTC

V: TRBV5-4
length: 16
D: TRBD2
size: -
J: TRBJ2-3
CDR3: CASSLAGLAVTDTQYF
DNA: TGTGCCAGCAGCCTCGCCGGACTAGCGGTTACAGATACGCAGTATTTT

V: TRBV6-1
length: 13
D: -
size: -
J: TRBJ1-1
CDR3: CASSVTGKGEAFF
DNA: TGTGCCAGCAGTGTTACAGGGAAAGGTGAAGCTTTCTTT

V: TRBV7-9
length: 12
D: -
size: few
J: TRBJ1-1
CDR3: CASSLGQGLAFF
DNA: TGTGCCAGCAGCTTAGGGCAGGGTTTGGCTTTCTTT

V: TRBV4-1
length: 17
D: TRBD2
size: -
J: TRBJ2-5
CDR3: CASSQDKASGRGETQYF
DNA: TGCGCCAGCAGCCAAGATAAGGCTAGCGGGAGGGGAGAGACCCAGTACTTC

V: TRBV28
length: 16
D: TRBD1
size: -
J: TRBJ1-1
CDR3: CASSPRTGALNTEAFF
DNA: TGTGCCAGCAGTCCCCGGACAGGGGCCCTGAACACTGAAGCTTTCTTT

V: TRBV18
length: 13
D: -
size: once
J: TRBJ1-4
CDR3: CASSRAQEEKLFF
DNA: TGTGCCAGCTCGAGAGCTCAAGAAGAAAAACTGTTTTTT

V: TRBV7-2
length: 14
D: TRBD1
size: -
J: TRBJ1-5
CDR3: CASSWDRAVQPQHF
DNA: TGTGCCAGCAGCTGGGACAGGGCAGTTCAGCCCCAGCATTTT

V: TRBV11-2
length: 17
D: TRBD1
size: -
J: TRBJ2-5
CDR3: CASSLVTGTGALETQYF
DNA: TGTGCCAGCAGCTTAGTCACCGGGACAGGGGCTTTGGAGACCCAGTACTTC

V: TRBV10-3
length: 12
D: -
size: -
J: TRBJ2-5
CDR3: CATGPSRETQYF
DNA: TGTGCCACCGGGCCGTCTAGAGAGACCCAGTACTTC

V: TRBV11-3
length: 15
D: TRBD2
size: -
J: TRBJ2-1
CDR3: CASSSSGSSYNEQFF
DNA: TGTGCCAGCAGTTCTAGCGGGAGCTCCTACAATGAGCAGTTCTTC

V: TRBV2
length: 14
D: TRBD1
size: -
J: TRBJ2-5
CDR3: CASSAQGAYETQYF
DNA: TGTGCCAGCAGTGCACAGGGGGCCTACGAGACCCAGTACTTC

V: TRBV7-3
length: 12
D: -
size: -
J: TRBJ2-2
CDR3: CASSGGTGELFF
DNA: TGTGCCAGCAGCGGAGGGACCGGGGAGCTGTTTTTT

V: TRBV2
length: 12
D: -
size: -
J: TRBJ1-2
CDR3: CASSPEPYGYTF
DNA: TGTGCCAGCAGCCCCGAACCCTATGGCTACACCTTC

V: TRBV5-1
length: 17
D: -
size: once
J: TRBJ1-1
CDR3: CASSLQRGGGVNTEAFF
DNA: TGCGCCAGCAGCTTGCAAAGGGGCGGCGGGGTGAACACTGAAGCTTTCTTT

V: TRBV7-6
length: 12
D: -
size: -
J: TRBJ2-1
CDR3: CASSTPIGEQFF
DNA: TGTGCCAGCAGCACGCCCATAGGTGAGCAGTTCTTC

V: TRBV6-5
length: 15
D: -
size: -
J: TRBJ2-7
CDR3: CASSYGRQPYYEQYF
DNA: TGTGCCAGCAGTTACGGTAGACAGCCCTACTACGAGCAGTACTTC

V: TRBV11-2
length: 19
D: TRBD1
size: -
J: TRBJ2-2
CDR3: CASSLVPSGTGGRHGELFF
DNA: TGTGCCAGCAGCTTAGTCCCCTCCGGGACAGGGGGCCGGCACGGGGAGCTGTTTTTT

V: TRBV19
length: 14
D: TRBD1
size: -
J: TRBJ2-7
CDR3: CASSSRTGGYEQYF
DNA: TGTGCCAGTAGTTCTAGGACAGGGGGCTACGAGCAGTACTTC

V: TRBV11-3
length: 16
D: -
size: -
J: TRBJ2-1
CDR3: CASSLLSPPLGDEQFF
DNA: TGTGCCAGCAGCTTACTCTCCCCTCCTTTGGGCGATGAGCAGTTCTTC

V: TRBV12-2
length: 16
D: -
size: few
J: TRBJ2-1
CDR3: CASRALAGEFYNEQFF
DNA: TGTGCAAGTCGCGCTTTAGCGGGAGAGTTCTACAATGAGCAGTTCTTC

V: TRBV30
length: 15
D: TRBD2
size: -
J: TRBJ2-3
CDR3: CAWSVASGSADTQYF
DNA: TGTGCCTGGAGTGTGGCTAGCGGGAGTGCAGATACGCAGTATTTT

V: TRBV30
length: 18
D: -
size: -
J: TRBJ2-7
CDR3: CAWSAPFSGASRKYEQYF
DNA: TGTGCCTGGAGTGCTCCTTTTTCAGGAGCATCACGAAAATACGAGCAGTACTTC

V: TRBV7-9
length: 15
D: -
size: -
J: TRBJ1-6
CDR3: CASSLASLGGSPLHF
DNA: TGTGCCAGCAGCTTAGCGAGCCTGGGAGGTTCACCCCTCCACTTT